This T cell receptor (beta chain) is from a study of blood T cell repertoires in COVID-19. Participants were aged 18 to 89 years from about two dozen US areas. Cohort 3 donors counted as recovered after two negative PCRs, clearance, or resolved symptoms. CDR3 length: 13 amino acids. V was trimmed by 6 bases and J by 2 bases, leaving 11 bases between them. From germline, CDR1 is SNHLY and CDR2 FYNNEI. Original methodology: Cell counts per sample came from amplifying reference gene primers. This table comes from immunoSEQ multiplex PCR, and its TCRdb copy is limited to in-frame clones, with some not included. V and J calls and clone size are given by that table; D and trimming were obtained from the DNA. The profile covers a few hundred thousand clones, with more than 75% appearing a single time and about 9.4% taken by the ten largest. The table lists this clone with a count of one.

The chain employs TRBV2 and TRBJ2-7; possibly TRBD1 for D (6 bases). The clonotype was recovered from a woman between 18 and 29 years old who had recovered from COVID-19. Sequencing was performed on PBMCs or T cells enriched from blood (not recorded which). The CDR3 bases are TGTGCCAGCAGAGGGGGTGACGCCTACGAGCAGTACTTC. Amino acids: CASRGGDAYEQYF.